A selection of T cell receptor beta chains follows, all from one sample in a study of T cells in pancreatic ductal adenocarcinoma. The method was immunoSEQ multiplex PCR; TCRdb's version includes in-frame clones alone and lacks a portion of them. The table includes around 100,000 clones, more than 90% detected once. The sample comprised PBMCs. The receptors stem from a human donor with pancreatic ductal adenocarcinoma. Both conserved end residues are part of each CDR3. A D gene is named only where the DNA matches it firmly.

J: TRBJ2-2
V: TRBV5-8
D: NA
CDR3: CASSFFGSPGELFF
DNA: TGTGCCAGCAGCTTCTTTGGGAGCCCCGGGGAGCTGTTTTTT

J: TRBJ2-7
V: TRBV21-1
D: NA
CDR3: CASSKGQYFYEQYF
DNA: TGTGCCAGCAGCAAGGGACAGTACTTCTACGAGCAGTACTTC

J: TRBJ1-5
V: TRBV2
D: TRBD1
CDR3: CASSRDRYLTSQHF
DNA: TGTGCCAGCAGCCGGGACAGATACCTCACCTCCCAGCATTTT

J: TRBJ1-1
V: TRBV11-2
D: NA
CDR3: CASSFLQVNTEAFF
DNA: TGTGCCAGCAGCTTCCTACAGGTGAACACTGAAGCTTTCTTT

J: TRBJ2-1
V: TRBV7-7
D: TRBD2
CDR3: CASSLDSSGRAKQFF
DNA: TGTGCTAGCAGCTTAGATTCTAGCGGGAGGGCTAAGCAGTTCTTC

J: TRBJ2-7
V: TRBV29-1
D: NA
CDR3: CSVDGGPEQYF
DNA: TGCAGCGTTGATGGCGGGCCCGAGCAGTACTTC

J: TRBJ2-1
V: TRBV9
D: TRBD2
CDR3: CASSVDLAGDREQFF
DNA: TGTGCCAGCAGCGTAGATTTAGCGGGAGATCGTGAGCAGTTCTTC

J: TRBJ2-5
V: TRBV5-4
D: TRBD2
CDR3: CASSLGGTSGRAGETQYF
DNA: TGTGCCAGCAGCTTGGGTGGGACTAGCGGGAGGGCCGGGGAGACCCAGTACTTC

J: TRBJ2-7
V: TRBV18
D: NA
CDR3: CASSKGGIYEQYF
DNA: TGTGCCAGCTCAAAGGGAGGAATTTACGAGCAGTACTTC

J: TRBJ2-5
V: TRBV7-2
D: NA
CDR3: CASSGGGSIKTQYF
DNA: TGTGCCAGCAGCGGAGGGGGCTCCATAAAGACCCAGTACTTC

J: TRBJ2-7
V: TRBV25-1
D: NA
CDR3: CASSLTGLSSYEQYF
DNA: TGTGCCAGCAGTTTGACAGGCCTGAGCTCCTACGAGCAGTACTTC